The entry below describes one T cell receptor (beta chain). The antigen remains undetermined. The source of the sample is a study of T cell responses to AZD1222 COVID-19 vaccine. About the research overall: Pooling covered second doses at about 4 or about 12 weeks. Study findings and constraints: Within unmutated variant regions lay the reported targets of nearly half of spike-specific TCRs. Recipients of AZD1222 seropositive at baseline numbered only five or six.

With 5 bases removed from V and 6 bases from J, the gap between germline ends came to 10 bases. Germline values: CDR1 MDHEN, CDR2 SYDVKM. This CDR3 spans 12 amino acids. Clones were sequenced by immunoSEQ multiplex PCR, and TCRdb holds only the in-frame ones, with some missing. The sample shows tens of thousands of clones, about 90% of them seen only once. The source material was peripheral blood, sampled on day 0 of AZD1222 vaccination. The V call is TRBV28, the J call TRBJ1-2; D unclear. This clonotype was obtained from an adult in good health. CDR3 nucleotide sequence: TGTGCCAGCAGTGAAGGTGACGATGGCTACACCTTC. It encodes CASSEGDDGYTF.